This TCR beta chain was captured in a study of blood T cell repertoires in COVID-19. Study-level background: COVID-19 samples, acute and convalescent, were from the United States, Italy and Spain. Sources were T cells, B-cell-depleted T cells, or PBMCs; the material itself was cDNA or gDNA.

Generated by immunoSEQ multiplex PCR, the TCRdb table keeps only in-frame clones and is missing some. Among about 300,000 clones listed, about four fifths were seen once. One Seattle source followed patients from active infection through their disease course. The germline V gene encodes CDR1 SGHVS and CDR2 FQNEAQ. The trim removed 6 bases at V and 7 bases at J, leaving 10 bases unmatched. The CDR3 runs 15 residues. J is TRBJ2-2 and V is TRBV7-8, with 8 bases lining up with TRBD1. Material for sequencing was peripheral blood. The clonotype originates from a human donor with COVID-19, enrolled during active disease. The donor label of this sample is uncertain. The CDR3 protein is CASRNRQGRSGELFF. The CDR3, as DNA: TGTGCCAGCAGGAACCGACAGGGGCGAAGCGGGGAGCTGTTTTTT.